This T cell receptor beta chain was sequenced in a study of T cells in Graves' hyperthyroidism and ophthalmopathy. The wider study: Peripheral blood was secured at the point of initial diagnosis, before any treatment.

The TCR beta CDR3 regions underwent amplification using RNA transcripts as the source. During a first-round RT-PCR of the TCR CDR3, the HTBI primer set was used. One entry per CDR3 protein, called by TCRdb with MiXCR from the multiplex PCR reads. The data contain fewer than 550,000 distinct CDR3 sequences, approximately 25% of them singletons. Cells are PBMCs isolated from more than 8.5 ml of fresh blood. This clonotype was detected ten times or more. The TCR originated in a woman aged 25 to 45 with Graves' ophthalmopathy. The sample consisted of blood.

Here the CDR3 DNA reads TGTGCCTGCCGCGGGGGGGCCCCGGAGACCCAGTACTTC. It yields the protein CACRGGAPETQYF. This chain connects TRBV6-2 or TRBV6-3 to TRBJ2-5; 9 bases fit TRBD2. Per the germline V gene, CDR1 is MNHEY and CDR2 is SVGEGT. V was clipped by 11 bases and J by 5 bases; unmatched bases: 9. CDR3 length equals 13 residues.